A selection of T cell receptor beta chains follows, all from one sample in a study of blood T cell repertoires in COVID-19. Data came from immunoSEQ multiplex PCR; TCRdb stores just in-frame clones and leaves some out. The sample records 250,000 to 350,000 clones, more than 70% being singletons. The specimen was peripheral blood. The receptors were sampled from a woman aged 50 to 60 who had recovered from COVID-19. CDR3s include the opening cysteine and the closing phenylalanine or tryptophan. A D gene is named only where the DNA matches it firmly. Clone size, where shown, is once, few, many, or a class for clones that have expanded.

TGTGCCAGTAGTGTCAATCGGGGGACGGAAGAGACCCAGTACTTC,CASSVNRGTEETQYF,TRBJ2-5,.,.,TRBV19
TGTGCCAGTAGTAGTGGCGGTAAGGATGAGCAGTTCTTC,CASSSGGKDEQFF,TRBJ2-1,.,.,TRBV19
TGCAGCGTTGAAGTCGGGACAGGGGGCAGAGGCTACACCTTC,CSVEVGTGGRGYTF,TRBJ1-2,.,TRBD1,TRBV29-1
TGTGCCAGCAGTTTTAGCGCCAATCAGCCCCAGCATTTT,CASSFSANQPQHF,TRBJ1-5,.,.,TRBV28
TGTGCCAGCAGTGAACCCCTAGCTAGCGGAGGTGAGCAGTACTTC,CASSEPLASGGEQYF,TRBJ2-7,.,TRBD2,TRBV2
TGTGCCAGTAGTAAGCCGACCCGACTAGCGGGGCTACCCATCCGGGGGCAGTTCTTC,CASSKPTRLAGLPIRGQFF,TRBJ2-1,once,TRBD2,TRBV19
TGTGCCAGCTCACCACGAGGTTTGAACACTGAAGCTTTCTTT,CASSPRGLNTEAFF,TRBJ1-1,.,.,TRBV18
TGCAGTGCTAGTCTCGGGAATAGCAATCAGCCCCAGCATTTT,CSASLGNSNQPQHF,TRBJ1-5,.,.,TRBV20-1
TGTGCCAGCAGTCTAACAGGGCCCGGGGAGCTGTTTTTT,CASSLTGPGELFF,TRBJ2-2,.,.,TRBV14
TGTGCCAGCAGGCTTTCCCAAGCGGGGTCTATGGGCTACACCTTC,CASRLSQAGSMGYTF,TRBJ1-2,.,.,TRBV28
TGTGCCAGCAGCTTAACTTTCGGCGGCGACACAGATACGCAGTATTTT,CASSLTFGGDTDTQYF,TRBJ2-3,.,.,TRBV7-3
TGTGCCAGCAGCTTAGCGCCTGCGGGCTACGAGCAGTACTTC,CASSLAPAGYEQYF,TRBJ2-7,.,.,TRBV7-8
TGTGCCAGTAGTAAACAGGATAATGAAAAACTGTTTTTT,CASSKQDNEKLFF,TRBJ1-4,.,.,TRBV19
TGTGCCAGCAGCTTAGGGGCGGGGGGACAGGGCACCTACAATGAGCAGTTCTTC,CASSLGAGGQGTYNEQFF,TRBJ2-1,.,.,TRBV11-3
TGTGCTTACGGGCTGGGGGGAAACTATGGCTACACCTTC,CAYGLGGNYGYTF,TRBJ1-2,.,.,TRBV6-5
TGTGCCAGCAGCTTAGCTGGAGGGGACATTCAGTACTTC,CASSLAGGDIQYF,TRBJ2-4,.,.,TRBV11-2
TGTGCCAGCAGCTTAACGACAGGGATGGTCCCCCACGAGCAGTACTTC,CASSLTTGMVPHEQYF,TRBJ2-7,.,TRBD1,TRBV7-8
TGCGCCAGCAGCTTGGGACAGTTTTACAATGAGCAGTTCTTC,CASSLGQFYNEQFF,TRBJ2-1,.,.,TRBV5-1
TGTGCCAGCAGCTTAAATAGCGATGAGCAGTTCTTC,CASSLNSDEQFF,TRBJ2-1,.,.,TRBV7-2
TGTGCCAGTAATTATGGCAGGGAAAGCAATGAGCAGTTCTTC,CASNYGRESNEQFF,TRBJ2-1,once,.,TRBV5-4
TGCGCCAGCAGCCAGGAACAGGTTGACACTGAAGCTTTCTTT,CASSQEQVDTEAFF,TRBJ1-1,.,.,TRBV4-3
TGCGCCAGCAGCTTGGGCGGGCCGAGCGCAGAGCAGTTCTTC,CASSLGGPSAEQFF,TRBJ2-1,.,.,TRBV5-1
TGTGCCAGCAGTTTATGGCGGGACGGCAATCAGCCCCAGCATTTT,CASSLWRDGNQPQHF,TRBJ1-5,.,.,TRBV28
TGCAGTGCTAATGATGGGGCCTATGGCTACACCTTC,CSANDGAYGYTF,TRBJ1-2,.,.,TRBV20-1
TGTGCCAGCAGTTCCGGGGGAGCGGGGGACAATGAGCAGTTCTTC,CASSSGGAGDNEQFF,TRBJ2-1,.,TRBD2,TRBV6-6
TGTGCCAGCAGCCGCGGGACTGGGGCTTGGGAGACCCAGTACTTC,CASSRGTGAWETQYF,TRBJ2-5,once,.,TRBV7-2
TGTGCCAGCAGCCCAGAGGCACTACACAATGAGCAGTTCTTC,CASSPEALHNEQFF,TRBJ2-1,few,.,TRBV11-3
TGTGCCATCAGGAAAGACAGTCCCGGAGAGACCCAGTACTTC,CAIRKDSPGETQYF,TRBJ2-5,.,.,TRBV10-3
TGTGCCAGCTCACCACCGGCCGGGGTAAATGAGCAGTTCTTC,CASSPPAGVNEQFF,TRBJ2-1,once,.,TRBV18
TGTGCCAGTAGTATTGCATACTCTTATGGCTACACCTTC,CASSIAYSYGYTF,TRBJ1-2,.,.,TRBV19
TGCGCCAGCAGCCAAGTCCCAGGGAAGTATGAAAAACTGTTTTTT,CASSQVPGKYEKLFF,TRBJ1-4,.,.,TRBV4-3
TGTGCCAGCAGCGTAGTCATGACAGGGGGCGCGAACACTGAAGCTTTCTTT,CASSVVMTGGANTEAFF,TRBJ1-1,.,TRBD1,TRBV9
TGCGCCAGCAGCGCGGGACAGACGAATTCACCCCTCCACTTT,CASSAGQTNSPLHF,TRBJ1-6,once,TRBD1,TRBV5-1
TGTGCCAGCAGTTTAACCGGGACAGTTAAGCAGCATTTT,CASSLTGTVKQHF,TRBJ1-5,few,TRBD1,TRBV28
TGTGCCATCAGTGAGTCGGGGGGGACAGGGAACCGGCAGCCCCAGCATTTT,CAISESGGTGNRQPQHF,TRBJ1-5,.,TRBD1,TRBV10-3
TGTGCCAGCAGCTTAGCCGGCGGGGGACTCTACGAGCAGTACTTC,CASSLAGGGLYEQYF,TRBJ2-7,.,TRBD2,TRBV7-2
TGCAGCGCCCGGACAGGGGGGGATCAGTACTTC,CSARTGGDQYF,TRBJ2-7,.,TRBD1,TRBV29-1
TGTGCCAGCAGAGACTCGACAGGGGTCGAGCAGTACTTC,CASRDSTGVEQYF,TRBJ2-7,.,TRBD1,TRBV12-3/TRBV12-4
TGTGCCAGCAGATGGGGGGGTGCAGAGACCCAGTACTTC,CASRWGGAETQYF,TRBJ2-5,.,TRBD2,TRBV6-5
TGTGCCAGCAGTGCTGAGTTCGGGAGGGCTATCGGAGAGCAGTTCTTC,CASSAEFGRAIGEQFF,TRBJ2-1,.,TRBD2,TRBV2
TGTGCCAGTCATGGGACTAGCGGCCGCCATGGCCAAGAAAACATTCAGTACTTC,CASHGTSGRHGQENIQYF,TRBJ2-4,.,TRBD2,TRBV19
TGCGCCAGCAGCCCCATGACAGGGAACCAAGAGACCCAGTACTTC,CASSPMTGNQETQYF,TRBJ2-5,.,TRBD1,TRBV5-1
TGCGCCAGCAGGGCTAGCGCACAAGAGACCCAGTACTTC,CASRASAQETQYF,TRBJ2-5,once,.,TRBV4-1
TGTGCCAGCTCGCCCCTTAAGGGACTAGCGGGAGGACCCTCCTACGAGCAGTACTTC,CASSPLKGLAGGPSYEQYF,TRBJ2-7,.,TRBD2,TRBV18
TGTGCCACTGATAACCGTGCAGGGGGCTACGAGCAGTACTTC,CATDNRAGGYEQYF,TRBJ2-7,.,TRBD1,TRBV28
TGTGCCAGCAGCGGACGAACAGGGGGCTGGTCGGAAGAGACCCAGTACTTC,CASSGRTGGWSEETQYF,TRBJ2-5,.,TRBD1,TRBV5-6
TGTGCCAGTAGCCTGGGACTGCGATACGAGCAGTACTTC,CASSLGLRYEQYF,TRBJ2-7,.,.,TRBV19
TGTGCCAGCAGTGATCGCACAGGGGGACATCAGCCCCAGCATTTT,CASSDRTGGHQPQHF,TRBJ1-5,once,TRBD1,TRBV2
TGTGCCAGCAGTACCTGGACAGGGGCAAGGGGAAACACCATATATTTT,CASSTWTGARGNTIYF,TRBJ1-3,.,TRBD1,TRBV28
TGTGCCAGCAGTTACTCGTCCGCCTATACCCCCTATGGCTACACCTTC,CASSYSSAYTPYGYTF,TRBJ1-2,.,.,TRBV6-5